This is a list of T cell receptor beta chains from one sample in a study of T cell responses to AZD1222 COVID-19 vaccine. Sequencing used immunoSEQ multiplex PCR; TCRdb keeps in-frame clones, though not all of them. Of roughly 120,000 clones in the sample, around 89% were seen once. The sequences come from peripheral blood, collected on day 0 of AZD1222 vaccination. These receptors were taken from an adult in good health. Both conserved end residues are part of each CDR3. Fields, in order: D gene, J gene, V gene, clone size, CDR3 protein, CDR3 DNA. A D gene is named only where the DNA matches it firmly. Rows give clone size only sometimes, using once, few, many, or a class for an expanded clone.

D gene: TRBD1; J gene: TRBJ2-3; V gene: TRBV4-1; clone size: .; CDR3 protein: CASSQGGQGHTDTQYF; CDR3 DNA: TGCGCCAGCAGCCAAGGGGGACAGGGCCACACAGATACGCAGTATTTT
D gene: .; J gene: TRBJ2-3; V gene: TRBV6-5; clone size: .; CDR3 protein: CASKEGVSGGAQYF; CDR3 DNA: TGTGCCAGCAAGGAGGGTGTGAGTGGCGGTGCGCAGTATTTT
D gene: .; J gene: TRBJ1-2; V gene: TRBV5-5; clone size: .; CDR3 protein: CASSHRDYGYTF; CDR3 DNA: TGTGCCAGCAGCCACCGGGACTATGGCTACACCTTC
D gene: TRBD2; J gene: TRBJ2-7; V gene: TRBV10-1; clone size: .; CDR3 protein: CASSRLAGAYEQYF; CDR3 DNA: TGCGCCAGCAGTCGACTAGCGGGAGCCTACGAGCAGTACTTC
D gene: .; J gene: TRBJ2-5; V gene: TRBV7-2; clone size: .; CDR3 protein: CASSLVLFETQYF; CDR3 DNA: TGTGCCAGCAGCTTAGTGTTGTTCGAGACCCAGTACTTC
D gene: .; J gene: TRBJ1-1; V gene: TRBV6-5; clone size: .; CDR3 protein: CASRGTARTEAFF; CDR3 DNA: TGTGCCAGCAGAGGGACGGCTCGGACTGAAGCTTTCTTT
D gene: TRBD1; J gene: TRBJ1-5; V gene: TRBV6-6; clone size: .; CDR3 protein: CASSRSTGTGVNQPQHF; CDR3 DNA: TGTGCCAGCAGTCGGTCCACCGGGACAGGGGTAAATCAGCCCCAGCATTTT
D gene: .; J gene: TRBJ2-7; V gene: TRBV9; clone size: .; CDR3 protein: CASSVDGKGEQYF; CDR3 DNA: TGTGCCAGCAGCGTGGACGGAAAAGGGGAGCAGTACTTC
D gene: TRBD1; J gene: TRBJ1-4; V gene: TRBV23-1; clone size: .; CDR3 protein: CASSNRGQGNEKLFF; CDR3 DNA: TGCGCCAGCAGTAACAGGGGGCAAGGTAATGAAAAACTGTTTTTT
D gene: .; J gene: TRBJ1-1; V gene: TRBV14; clone size: .; CDR3 protein: CASSHPGWLGAFF; CDR3 DNA: TGTGCCAGCAGCCACCCGGGGTGGCTGGGAGCTTTCTTT
D gene: .; J gene: TRBJ1-6; V gene: TRBV28; clone size: .; CDR3 protein: CASSSLLGTANSPLHF; CDR3 DNA: TGTGCCAGCAGTTCTCTTTTGGGGACGGCGAATTCACCCCTCCACTTT
D gene: TRBD2; J gene: TRBJ2-1; V gene: TRBV4-1; clone size: few; CDR3 protein: CASSQVRAGGDNEQFF; CDR3 DNA: TGCGCCAGCAGCCAAGTTCGGGCGGGAGGGGACAATGAGCAGTTCTTC
D gene: .; J gene: TRBJ1-2; V gene: TRBV9; clone size: .; CDR3 protein: CASSVEGGRGYTF; CDR3 DNA: TGTGCCAGCAGCGTAGAGGGGGGACGTGGCTACACCTTC
D gene: TRBD2; J gene: TRBJ2-7; V gene: TRBV7-6; clone size: .; CDR3 protein: CASSLEASGSRLEQYF; CDR3 DNA: TGTGCCAGCAGCTTAGAGGCTAGCGGGAGTAGGCTCGAGCAGTACTTC
D gene: .; J gene: TRBJ2-4; V gene: TRBV4-1; clone size: .; CDR3 protein: CASSQEGGSRNIQYF; CDR3 DNA: TGCGCCAGCAGCCAAGAGGGTGGGTCCAGAAACATTCAGTACTTC
D gene: .; J gene: TRBJ1-2; V gene: TRBV11-3; clone size: .; CDR3 protein: CASSPGPGSYGYTF; CDR3 DNA: TGTGCCAGCAGCCCGGGACCGGGGAGCTATGGCTACACCTTC
D gene: .; J gene: TRBJ1-2; V gene: TRBV6-2/TRBV6-3; clone size: .; CDR3 protein: CASSGRDSRTVHGYTF; CDR3 DNA: TGTGCCAGCAGTGGCCGGGACTCTCGAACAGTACATGGCTACACCTTC
D gene: .; J gene: TRBJ1-1; V gene: TRBV11-2; clone size: .; CDR3 protein: CASSPYSRHANTEAFF; CDR3 DNA: TGTGCCAGCAGCCCCTATTCCCGACACGCGAACACTGAAGCTTTCTTT
D gene: TRBD1; J gene: TRBJ1-2; V gene: TRBV29-1; clone size: few; CDR3 protein: CSAAGTGGDYGYTF; CDR3 DNA: TGCAGCGCGGCCGGGACAGGGGGCGATTATGGCTACACCTTC